The next 21 T cell receptor beta chains were all read from a single sample in a study of cytomegalovirus exposure and HLA in healthy donors. It was with 60 Vbeta and 13 Jbeta primers that the PCR ran. TCRdb's table, derived via immunoSEQ multiplex PCR, lists solely in-frame clones and lacks some. Found here are more than 95,000 clones, 81% of them singletons; the top ten hold roughly 4.1%. The sequenced sample consisted of PBMCs. The receptors come from a man aged 18-30 years in good health and CMV-seropositive.

This clone appeared once. The genes are TRBV30 and TRBJ1-6; D unclear. Trimming removed 2 bases from V and 5 bases from J, with 16 bases in between. Per the germline V gene, CDR1 is GTSNPN and CDR2 is SVGIG (reference sequence). CDR3 size: 16 residues. The CDR3, as DNA: TGTGCCTGGAGTTTTTTCAGGACTGGCAATAATTCACCCCTCCACTTT. Amino acid sequence: CAWSFFRTGNNSPLHF.

V and J are TRBV27 and TRBJ1-1; D is unclear. This CDR3 is 13 amino acids long. The V end was cut by 2 bases, the J end by 7 bases, with 11 bases between. Germline V gene lookup returns CDR1 MNHEY and CDR2 SMNVEV (reference sequence). The CDR3 nucleotides read TGTGCCAGCAGTTTACTAAGCCGGAGTGAAGCTTTCTTT. The encoded protein is CASSLLSRSEAFF.

The rearrangement uses TRBV7-2 and TRBJ1-1; 9 nucleotides line up with TRBD1. Trimming took 5 bases from V and 6 from J; bases not matched to a gene: 13. CDR3 length: 16 amino acids. Germline CDR1 reads SGHTA; CDR2 reads FQGNSA. The CDR3 loop reads CASSIWTGASVAEAFF. CDR3 nucleotides: TGTGCCAGCAGCATATGGACAGGGGCATCGGTGGCTGAAGCTTTCTTT.

This clone was seen just once. The J gene is TRBJ1-5, the V gene TRBV6-5, with 9 bases lining up with TRBD1. The CDR3 length is 15 residues. Germline V CDR1 and CDR2: MNHEY, SVGAGI. V gave up 6 bases and J gave up 6 bases; unmatched junction bases: 9. CDR3 residues: CASSEQGALGQPQHF. The CDR3 nucleotides read TGTGCCAGCAGCGAACAGGGGGCTTTGGGTCAGCCCCAGCATTTT.

The chain is built from TRBV7-6 and TRBJ2-3, with 9 bases identical to TRBD1. CDR1 and CDR2 from the germline V gene are SGHVS and FNYEAQ. With V trimmed by 5 bases and J by 1 base, 7 bases remained unmatched. The CDR3 totals 16 residues. CDR3 sequence (DNA): TGTGCCAGCAGCGCAAAGAACAGGGGGCGCACAGATACGCAGTATTTT. As protein: CASSAKNRGRTDTQYF.

The V gene is TRBV5-1, the J gene TRBJ2-2; weak D call: TRBD1 (6 bases). Trimming removed 4 bases from V and 3 bases from J, with 13 bases in between. From germline, CDR1 is SGHRS and CDR2 YFSETQ. The CDR3 totals 15 residues. CDR3: CASSAQGGDTGELFF. DNA of the CDR3: TGCGCCAGCAGCGCACAGGGTGGAGACACCGGGGAGCTGTTTTTT.

V gene TRBV7-2 combines with J gene TRBJ1-5; maybe TRBD1 (5 bases). The CDR3 length is 15 residues. V shed 6 bases and J shed 6 bases, with 18 bases lying between them. Germline CDR1 is SGHTA and CDR2 is FQGNSA. This CDR3 is CASSKEGDVSQPQHF. The CDR3 coding sequence is TGTGCCAGCAGTAAAGAAGGGGATGTGAGTCAGCCCCAGCATTTT.

This rearrangement joins TRBV2 to TRBJ1-2; 7 bases match TRBD1. CDR1 and CDR2 from the germline V gene are SNHLY and FYNNEI. V shed 1 base, J shed 3 bases, and the junction held 2 bases outside the gene matches. The CDR3 loop spans 14 amino acids. In DNA form, the CDR3 reads TGTGCCAGCAGTGAAGGAGGGGGCCACTATGGCTACACCTTC. Amino acids: CASSEGGGHYGYTF. The complete variable domain, with remaining parts taken from reference TRBV2 and TRBJ1-2, reads EPEVTQTPSHQVTQMGQEVILRCVPISNHLYFYWYRQILGQKVEFLVSFYNNEISEKSEIFDDQFSVERPDGSNFTLKIRSTKLEDSAMYFCASSEGGGHYGYTFGSGTRLTVV.

Worth noting for this clone: A read error may account for a junction end that differs from germline. The chain joins TRBV7-9 to TRBJ1-2, with D perhaps TRBD1 (6 bases). The CDR3 is 15 residues long. In germline, CDR1 is SEHNR, CDR2 FQNEAQ (reference sequence). CDR3 protein: CSSSPRGQGYYGYTF. The CDR3 DNA sequence: TGTTCCAGCAGCCCCCGAGGCCAGGGGTACTATGGCTACACCTTC.

The gene calls are TRBV5-1 and TRBJ1-4, with 7 bases that match TRBD1. Trimming at V came to 4 bases and at J to 7 bases, leaving 10 bases not matched to a gene. Germline V gives CDR1 SGHRS, CDR2 YFSETQ. CDR3 length equals 15 residues. CDR3 in DNA: TGCGCCAGCAGCCAAGAAGGCAACAGGGGTGAAAAACTGTTTTTT. Protein product: CASSQEGNRGEKLFF.

The chain employs TRBV2 and TRBJ2-1; TRBD1 aligns across 7 bases. Looked up from germline, CDR1 is SNHLY and CDR2 is FYNNEI. The V gene end was trimmed by 6 bases and the J gene end by 10 bases; junction bases not matched to a gene: 6. The CDR3 spans 12 residues. The CDR3 region is CASRRDREEQFF. In nucleotides, the CDR3 is TGTGCCAGCAGAAGGGACAGAGAAGAGCAGTTCTTC.

This chain uses TRBV27 with TRBJ1-3, with TRBD1 as a possible D gene (5 bases). The V gene's germline CDR1 is MNHEY and CDR2 SMNVEV (reference sequence). This CDR3 spans 18 amino acids. V was trimmed by 6 bases and J by 2 bases, leaving 23 bases between them. DNA for the CDR3: TGTGCCAGCAGCCGAGTTTTGGCGGGGCGACGTCCTGGAAACACCATATATTTT. Its protein is CASSRVLAGRRPGNTIYF.

This clone was counted a few times. This rearrangement joins TRBV7-2 to TRBJ1-5; D might be TRBD1 (5 bases). The germline gives CDR1 SGHTA, CDR2 FQGNSA. The CDR3 extends over 15 amino acids. V was cut by 3 bases and J by 0 bases, with 9 bases left in between. The CDR3 DNA sequence: TGTGCCAGCAGCTTGGAAGGACATAGCAATCAGCCCCAGCATTTT. Its protein is CASSLEGHSNQPQHF.

This sequence joins TRBV27 and TRBJ2-3; a possible D gene is TRBD2 (6 bases). The CDR3 runs to 15 residues. Between the trimmed V and J ends, which lost 0 bases and 6 bases, there was a span of 13 bases. Germline V CDR1 and CDR2: MNHEY, SMNVEV (reference sequence). In nucleotides, the CDR3 is TGTGCCAGCAGTTTATCGGTGGGAGGAGGGGATACGCAGTATTTT. Encoded protein: CASSLSVGGGDTQYF.

The V and J genes are TRBV29-1 and TRBJ1-2, with 9 bases identical to TRBD1. The V segment lost 7 bases and the J segment 2 bases; nucleotides outside the gene matches: 5. The CDR3 has 13 residues. Germline V gives CDR1 SQVTM, CDR2 ANQGSEA. The CDR3 sequence is CSASGQGNYGYTF. For the CDR3, the DNA is TGCAGCGCATCGGGACAGGGAAACTATGGCTACACCTTC.

The chain combines TRBV2 with TRBJ2-7; 7 nucleotides agree with TRBD1. This CDR3 has 14 residues. The J segment lost 2 bases and the V segment lost 10 bases, leaving 11 bases of the junction unmatched. CDR1 and CDR2 from the germline V gene are SNHLY and FYNNEI. CDR3 sequence: CATIGRDRAYEQYF. The CDR3 nucleotides read TGTGCCACCATAGGCCGGGACAGAGCCTACGAGCAGTACTTC.

About this clone itself: At one end the junction does not follow the germline gene, possibly because of a read error. The chain links TRBV7-2 to TRBJ2-3, with 12 bases lining up with TRBD2. The CDR3 runs 12 residues. Germline CDR1 is SGHTA and CDR2 is FQGNSA. CDR3 nucleotides: TGTGCCAGCAGCTACCTAGCGGGAGGGCCGGTTTTT. Amino acids: CASSYLAGGPVF.

The CDR3 loop reads CATKISDSSPLHF. The CDR3 DNA sequence: TGTGCCACCAAAATATCGGACAGTAGTCCCCTCCACTTT. The J gene is TRBJ1-6, the V gene TRBV27, with a tentative D call TRBD1 (6 bases). Germline CDR1 is MNHEY and CDR2 is SMNVEV (reference sequence). CDR3 length: 13 residues. V was pared by 10 bases and J by 13 bases, with 20 bases between.

This clone was recorded a few times. V gene TRBV30 combines with J gene TRBJ2-7; maybe TRBD2 (5 bases). V was shortened by 0 bases and J by 0 bases, with 9 bases between the two germline ends. CDR1 and CDR2 from the germline V gene are GTSNPN and SVGIG (reference sequence). CDR3 length: 14 residues. The CDR3 region has the DNA TGTGCCTGGAGTGTTACGAGGGACTCCTACGAGCAGTACTTC. Translated: CAWSVTRDSYEQYF.

This clone showed up just a few times. The chain uses TRBV10-2 and TRBJ2-1; D ambiguous. Germline assignment: CDR1 WSHSY and CDR2 SAAADI. Trimming took off 4 bases at V and 7 bases at J, with 11 bases between the two ends. The CDR3 length is 13 residues. For the CDR3, the DNA is TGCGCCAGCAGTGGCAGTGCTCCTAATGAGCAGTTCTTC. Translation gives CASSGSAPNEQFF.

The V call is TRBV6-6, the J call TRBJ1-5; 7 bases match TRBD1. The CDR3 sequence is 15 residues long. Germline V gives CDR1 MNHNY, CDR2 SVGAGI (reference sequence). Unmatched junction bases numbered 11, after V lost 7 bases and J lost 5 bases. CDR3 loop: CASKNNRGLDQPQHF. The CDR3 coding sequence is TGTGCCAGCAAGAACAACAGGGGATTGGATCAGCCCCAGCATTTT.